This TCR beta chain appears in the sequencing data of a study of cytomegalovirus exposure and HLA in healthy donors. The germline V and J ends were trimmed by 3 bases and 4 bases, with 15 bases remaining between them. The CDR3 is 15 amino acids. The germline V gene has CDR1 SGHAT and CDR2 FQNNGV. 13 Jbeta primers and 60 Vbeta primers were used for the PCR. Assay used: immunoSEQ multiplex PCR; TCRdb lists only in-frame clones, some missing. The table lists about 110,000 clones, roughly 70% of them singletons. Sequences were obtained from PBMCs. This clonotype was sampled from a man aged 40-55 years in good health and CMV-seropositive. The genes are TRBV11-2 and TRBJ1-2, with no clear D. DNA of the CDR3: TGTGCCAGCAGCTTGACCGAAACAGCCCTCTATGGCTACACCTTC. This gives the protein CASSLTETALYGYTF.